This is a list of T cell receptor beta chains from one sample in a study of PD-L1 blockade in urothelial cancer. Clones were sequenced by immunoSEQ multiplex PCR, and TCRdb holds only the in-frame ones, with some missing. The sample includes approximately 48,000 clones, approximately 83% of them seen just once. Sequencing was performed on PBMCs, taken around atezolizumab (anti-PD-L1) treatment. The receptors shown here come from a man between 60 and 75 years old with urothelial cancer. Both conserved end residues are part of each CDR3. The D gene is left open where the match is weak. Part of the rows lack a size; the others show once, few, many or a class for expanded clones.

d_gene	v_gene	abundance	j_gene	CDR3nt	CDR3aa
-	TRBV10-3	-	TRBJ1-5	TGTGCCATCAGTGAGAGTATGTCGGTCAGCAATCAGCCCCAGCATTTT	CAISESMSVSNQPQHF
-	TRBV11-3	-	TRBJ2-3	TGTGCCAGCACAGTCTCCTTGGGGGCCCACACAGATACGCAGTATTTT	CASTVSLGAHTDTQYF
TRBD1	TRBV19	-	TRBJ2-7	TGTGCCACTAGGGGGACAGGGAGGTCCTACGAGCAGTACTTC	CATRGTGRSYEQYF
-	TRBV2	-	TRBJ1-5	TGTGCCAGCAGCGCAGGTAGAAGCAATCAGCCCCAGCATTTT	CASSAGRSNQPQHF
-	TRBV7-9	-	TRBJ2-2	TGTGCCAGCAGCACTACCGGGGAGCTGTTTTTT	CASSTTGELFF
TRBD2	TRBV7-2	-	TRBJ2-1	TGTGCCAGCAGCATAAAACCGGGACTAGCGGGGGGCGCGTTCTTC	CASSIKPGLAGGAFF
-	TRBV11-2	-	TRBJ1-3	TGTGCCAGCAGCTTCAGAGGTATCTCTGGAAACACCATATATTTT	CASSFRGISGNTIYF
TRBD1	TRBV5-1	-	TRBJ1-1	TGCGCCAGCAGCTTGGATGGGACAGTGAACACTGAAGCTTTCTTT	CASSLDGTVNTEAFF
-	TRBV4-3	-	TRBJ2-5	TGCGCCAGCAGCCAAGATTGGCAGGTTGAAGAGACCCAGTACTTC	CASSQDWQVEETQYF
TRBD1	TRBV4-1	once	TRBJ2-3	TGCGCCAGCAGCCAAGAGACAGGGGGCAGAGATACGCAGTATTTT	CASSQETGGRDTQYF
-	TRBV28	-	TRBJ1-5	TGTGCCAGCAGCTTCTACCGTGGTAGGCCCCAGCATTTT	CASSFYRGRPQHF
-	TRBV27	-	TRBJ1-1	TGTGCCACCGCGCCCCATGGGGGGGGCACTGAAGCTTTCTTT	CATAPHGGGTEAFF
TRBD2	TRBV9	-	TRBJ2-5	TGTGCCAGCAGCCCGGGGACTAGCCGCCGAGAGACCCAGTACTTC	CASSPGTSRRETQYF
-	TRBV7-6	-	TRBJ2-7	TGTGCCAGCAGCTTATCTGTGCTCAGCGAGCAGTACTTC	CASSLSVLSEQYF
-	TRBV7-2	-	TRBJ1-2	TGTGCCAGCAGCTTATCTGCAGGGGAGAACTATGGCTACACCTTC	CASSLSAGENYGYTF
TRBD1	TRBV5-8	-	TRBJ1-4	TGTGCCAGCAGGGGGGACAGGGATCTGTTTTTT	CASRGDRDLFF
-	TRBV6-5	-	TRBJ1-1	TGTGCCAGCAGTTACCAGGGTACCACTGAAGCTTTCTTT	CASSYQGTTEAFF
-	TRBV7-2	-	TRBJ2-5	TGTGCCAGCAGCCCAAACTACGAAAGGGAGACCCAGTACTTC	CASSPNYERETQYF
-	TRBV21-1	once	TRBJ1-5	TGTGCCAGCAGCAATTTGGACAGGCATAGCAATCAGCCCCAGCATTTT	CASSNLDRHSNQPQHF
-	TRBV11-3	-	TRBJ2-3	TGTGCCAGCACCCCTGGGAGAAACACAGATACGCAGTATTTT	CASTPGRNTDTQYF
-	TRBV5-1	-	TRBJ2-5	TGCGCCAGCAGCTTGGTGCCTAGACCCCAAGAGACCCAGTACTTC	CASSLVPRPQETQYF
-	TRBV29-1	-	TRBJ1-3	TGCAGCGTGAGTAAAGGAGCGGCTGGAAACACCATATATTTT	CSVSKGAAGNTIYF
TRBD1	TRBV28	-	TRBJ2-7	TGTGCCAGCAAGAAGGGGGCTGGCTACGAGCAGTACTTC	CASKKGAGYEQYF
-	TRBV18	-	TRBJ2-5	TGTGCCAGCTCACCAGGGACTTCGTACCAAGAGACCCAGTACTTC	CASSPGTSYQETQYF
TRBD1	TRBV4-3	-	TRBJ2-7	TGCGCCAGCAGCCCCCGACAGGGTAGTAACGAGCAGTACTTC	CASSPRQGSNEQYF
-	TRBV5-1	once	TRBJ2-2	TGCGCCAGCAGCCCCGGTGACACCTCTCGGGGGGAGCTGTTTTTT	CASSPGDTSRGELFF
TRBD2	TRBV9	-	TRBJ2-2	TGTGCCAGCAGCGCTGGGACTAGCGGGGGGGCGGGGGAGCTGTTTTTT	CASSAGTSGGAGELFF
-	TRBV5-4	-	TRBJ2-1	TGTGCCAGCAGCTTACAGGGATCGGTCTATGAGCAGTTCTTC	CASSLQGSVYEQFF
-	TRBV27	-	TRBJ2-5	TGTGCCAGCAGTTTAAATCGTCCGGGAGAGACCCAGTACTTC	CASSLNRPGETQYF
-	TRBV6-1	-	TRBJ2-3	TGTGCCAGCAGGTCAGGACAGAGCACAGATACGCAGTATTTT	CASRSGQSTDTQYF
TRBD2	TRBV7-7	-	TRBJ2-5	TGTGCTAGCAGCCGACTAGCGGGATCAGTGGCCCAGTACTTC	CASSRLAGSVAQYF